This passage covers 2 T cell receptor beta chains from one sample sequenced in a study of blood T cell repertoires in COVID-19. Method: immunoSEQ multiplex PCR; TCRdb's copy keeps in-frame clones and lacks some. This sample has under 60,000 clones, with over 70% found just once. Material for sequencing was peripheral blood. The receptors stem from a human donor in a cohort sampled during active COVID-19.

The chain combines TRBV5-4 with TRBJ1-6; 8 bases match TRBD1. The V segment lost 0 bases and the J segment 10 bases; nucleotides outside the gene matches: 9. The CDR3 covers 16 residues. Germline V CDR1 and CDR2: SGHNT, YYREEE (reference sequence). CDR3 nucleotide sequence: TGTGCCAGCAGCTTGGGGATGACAGGGGCGACATCACCCCTCCACTTT. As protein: CASSLGMTGATSPLHF.

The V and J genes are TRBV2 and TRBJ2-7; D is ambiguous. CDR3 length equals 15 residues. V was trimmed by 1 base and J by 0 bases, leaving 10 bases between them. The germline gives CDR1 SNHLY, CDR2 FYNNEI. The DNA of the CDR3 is TGTGCCAGCAGTGAAGGGGCCCTCTTCTCCTACGAGCAGTACTTC. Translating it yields CASSEGALFSYEQYF. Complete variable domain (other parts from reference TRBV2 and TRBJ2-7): EPEVTQTPSHQVTQMGQEVILRCVPISNHLYFYWYRQILGQKVEFLVSFYNNEISEKSEIFDDQFSVERPDGSNFTLKIRSTKLEDSAMYFCASSEGALFSYEQYFGPGTRLTVT.